Shown below are 23 T cell receptor beta chains from a single sample sequenced in a study of beta chain features in type 1 diabetes. Expressed TCRB transcripts were sequenced, since all the RNA that had been isolated was reverse transcribed. The assay was immunoSEQ multiplex PCR, and TCRdb's table has in-frame clones only and misses some. The sample yields some 150,000 clones, around 10% seen once. The source material was central memory CD4+ T cells from blood. All receptors derive from a man between 18 and 35 years old in good health.

This clone was observed a handful of times. J is TRBJ2-5 and V is TRBV10-3; 8 bases are shared with TRBD1. The V segment lost 5 bases and the J segment 5 bases; nucleotides outside the gene matches: 4. This CDR3 region has 13 residues. Germline V gene data show CDR1 as ENHRY and CDR2 as SYGVKD. CDR3 sequence reads: CAISPQGAETQYF. CDR3 nucleotide sequence: TGTGCCATCAGTCCTCAGGGGGCGGAGACCCAGTACTTC.

The chain employs TRBV7-9 and TRBJ2-3; no firm D call. Germline assignment: CDR1 SEHNR and CDR2 FQNEAQ (reference sequence). This CDR3 is built from 14 residues. The V end was cut by 4 bases, the J end by 6 bases, with 14 bases between. The CDR3 loop reads CASSYTLDVDTQYF. The CDR3 bases are TGTGCCAGCAGCTACACCCTCGACGTGGATACGCAGTATTTT.

This clone was seen a few times. The rearrangement links TRBV29-1 to TRBJ2-1, with no clear D. V lost 4 bases to trimming and J lost 2 bases, with 9 bases between them. The CDR3 is 13 amino acids. Germline CDR1 is SQVTM and CDR2 is ANQGSEA. In nucleotides, the CDR3 is TGCAGCGTTGCTCGGGCGGCCTACAATGAGCAGTTCTTC. Amino acid sequence: CSVARAAYNEQFF.

V usage is TRBV11-3 and J usage is TRBJ2-3; 9 bases fit TRBD2. This CDR3 comprises 17 residues. V dropped 1 base and J dropped 4; count of bases not matched to a gene: 9. The germline V gene encodes CDR1 SGHNT and CDR2 YENEEA. The CDR3 bases are TGTGCCAGCAGCTTAGGAGGCGGGAGGGCCGGGTCAGATACGCAGTATTTT. Translation: CASSLGGGRAGSDTQYF.

This clone was counted a few times. The chain carries TRBV7-2 and TRBJ2-5, with D perhaps matching TRBD2 (6 bases). CDR3 length: 16 amino acids. Trimming took off 5 bases at V and 3 bases at J, with 19 bases between the two ends. The germline gives CDR1 SGHTA, CDR2 FQGNSA. CDR3 loop: CASSGTLGGAKETQYF. The CDR3, as DNA: TGTGCCAGCAGCGGTACACTTGGAGGGGCGAAAGAGACCCAGTACTTC.

V usage is TRBV7-9 and J usage is TRBJ1-2; tentatively, D is TRBD1 (5 bases). V dropped 0 bases and J dropped 2 bases, with 10 bases sitting between them. This CDR3 spans 15 amino acids. The germline V gene has CDR1 SEHNR and CDR2 FQNEAQ (reference sequence). Here the CDR3 DNA reads TGTGCCAGCAGCTTAGCGATGGACATCAACTATGGCTACACCTTC. This codes for CASSLAMDINYGYTF.

This clone occurred a few times. The V and J genes are TRBV29-1 and TRBJ1-2; 8 positions match TRBD1. The J segment lost 7 bases and the V segment lost 0 bases, leaving 1 base of the junction unmatched. CDR3 length: 12 residues. Germline CDR1 and CDR2: SQVTM and ANQGSEA. The CDR3 sequence is CSVEDRGLGYTF. As DNA, the CDR3 is TGCAGCGTTGAAGACAGGGGGCTTGGCTACACCTTC.

This clone was seen a few times. A single base is all that separates this from a far larger clone, so a read error is likely. This specimen includes other DNA sequences encoding the same CDR3. J is TRBJ2-3 and V is TRBV2, with D perhaps TRBD1 or TRBD2 (5 bases each). Germline CDR1 is SNHLY and CDR2 is FYNNEI. The CDR3 length is 15 residues. V lost 6 bases, J lost 8 bases, and 21 bases lay in between. In DNA, the CDR3 is TGTGCCAGCAGCCCCGAACGGCTCCTCGGGGCTACGCAGTATTTT. Amino acid sequence: CASSPERLLGATQYF.

The table lists this clone with many counts. The chain employs TRBV7-3 and TRBJ2-2; D is uncertain. In germline, CDR1 is SGHTA, CDR2 FQGTGA. V was pared by 5 bases and J by 4 bases, with 8 bases between. The CDR3 consists of 13 residues. CDR3 loop: CASSLYTTGELFF. The CDR3 DNA is TGTGCCAGCAGCCTATACACCACCGGGGAGCTGTTTTTT.

Concerning this clone itself: At the DNA level, this CDR3 is encoded by other sequences in the same sample as well. The chain uses TRBV5-6 and TRBJ2-5; D unclear. The CDR3 covers 11 residues. CDR1 is SGHDT, CDR2 YYEEEE, per germline. Trimming left V 4 bases short and J 2 bases short, with 3 bases between. The CDR3 loop reads CASSRQETQYF. CDR3 nucleotides: TGTGCCAGCAGCAGGCAAGAGACCCAGTACTTC.

This clone was counted many times. The DNA of the CDR3 is TGCGCCAGCAGCCATACGGAGGGAGATACGCAGTATTTT. This encodes CASSHTEGDTQYF. The gene calls are TRBV4-3 and TRBJ2-3, with D perhaps matching TRBD2 (6 bases). V gave up 3 bases and J gave up 5 bases, with 9 bases separating them. The CDR3 consists of 13 residues. Germline values: CDR1 LGHNA, CDR2 YSLEER.

This clone was counted a few times. The V and J genes are TRBV14 and TRBJ2-1, with D unclear. Germline V gene data show CDR1 as SGHDN and CDR2 as FVKESK. With 1 base removed from V and 8 bases from J, the gap between germline ends came to 15 bases. There are 15 residues in the CDR3. Here the CDR3 reads CASSQVGKANDEQFF. In DNA, the CDR3 is TGTGCCAGCAGCCAAGTAGGTAAAGCGAACGATGAGCAGTTCTTC. The variable domain in full, completed from reference TRBV14 and TRBJ2-1, reads EAGVTQFPSHSVIEKGQTVTLRCDPISGHDNLYWYRRVMGKEIKFLLHFVKESKQDESGMPNNRFLAERTGGTYSTLKVQPAELEDSGVYFCASSQVGKANDEQFFGPGTRLTVL.

The chain combines TRBV5-4 with TRBJ2-1, with 9 nucleotides matching TRBD2. The V gene end was trimmed by 2 bases and the J gene end by 3 bases; junction bases not matched to a gene: 9. Germline CDR1 SGHNT, CDR2 YYREEE (reference sequence). This CDR3 spans 17 amino acids. The CDR3 region has the DNA TGTGCCAGCAGCTTCGTTAAGAGGACTAGCGTCTACAATGAGCAGTTCTTC. This codes for CASSFVKRTSVYNEQFF.

The chain joins TRBV14 to TRBJ1-2, with D possibly TRBD1 on 5 matching bases. V gave up 0 bases and J gave up 6 bases, with 20 bases separating them. The CDR3 has 17 residues. Germline V gene lookup returns CDR1 SGHDN and CDR2 FVKESK. The CDR3 region is CASSQDGHRRGFHGYTF. CDR3 coding DNA: TGTGCCAGCAGCCAAGATGGACATCGGCGGGGGTTTCATGGCTACACCTTC.

The genes are TRBV29-1 and TRBJ2-6; D unclear. V gave up 4 bases and J gave up 3 bases, with 4 bases separating them. This CDR3 comprises 12 residues. Germline values: CDR1 SQVTM, CDR2 ANQGSEA. The chain's CDR3 is CSVAGGANVLTF. CDR3 DNA sequence: TGCAGCGTTGCAGGTGGGGCCAACGTCCTGACTTTC.

The rearrangement uses TRBV5-1 and TRBJ2-1, with 12 bases identical to TRBD2. V lost 0 bases to trimming and J lost 8 bases; unmatched junction nucleotides: 6. The CDR3 length is 16 residues. Germline assignment: CDR1 SGHRS and CDR2 YFSETQ. The CDR3 nucleotides read TGCGCCAGCAGCTTGGCGACTAGCGGGGGAGGTGATGAGCAGTTCTTC. This encodes CASSLATSGGGDEQFF.

This chain connects TRBV2 to TRBJ2-5; D possibly corresponds to TRBD1 (7 bases). The V and J ends lost 6 bases and 5 bases respectively, with 19 bases between them. Germline-derived CDR1 and CDR2 are SNHLY and FYNNEI. The CDR3 contains 15 residues. The CDR3 loop is CASRNSRGALETQYF. For the CDR3, the DNA is TGTGCCAGCAGAAATTCCAGGGGGGCTCTGGAGACCCAGTACTTC.

V usage is TRBV6-6 and J usage is TRBJ2-6, with TRBD1 matching 10 bases. The CDR3 is 16 residues long. The germline gives CDR1 MNHNY, CDR2 SVGAGI (reference sequence). Unmatched junction bases numbered 8, after V lost 10 bases and J lost 2 bases. CDR3 DNA sequence: TGTGCCACTCGACAGGGGGCATTGACTGGGGCCAACGTCCTGACTTTC. It is translated as CATRQGALTGANVLTF.

This clone has more than one count but fewer than ten. The rearrangement uses TRBV4-3 and TRBJ2-1; D is uncertain. The CDR3 runs to 16 residues. Germline loops: CDR1 LGHNA, CDR2 YSLEER. Trimming took off 0 bases at V and 1 base at J, with 10 bases between the two ends. The CDR3 sequence is CASSQDHQPSYNEQFF. DNA of the CDR3: TGCGCCAGCAGCCAAGATCACCAGCCTTCCTACAATGAGCAGTTCTTC.

This clone was detected only a few times. The chain recombines TRBV30 with TRBJ1-2, with 7 nucleotides matching TRBD1. There are 14 residues in the CDR3. Germline trimming cut 3 bases from V and 4 bases from J; bases unmatched to any gene: 8. Germline CDR1 and CDR2: GTSNPN and SVGIG (reference sequence). CDR3 DNA sequence: TGTGCCTGGAGATCCTCCGGGACAGTCTATGGCTACACCTTC. Translating gives CAWRSSGTVYGYTF.

This clone was recorded a few times. The CDR3 sequence is CAISPSEDHGYTF. The CDR3 coding sequence is TGTGCCATCAGTCCTAGTGAAGATCATGGCTACACCTTC. The chain couples TRBV10-3 to TRBJ1-2, with D unclear. The CDR3 is made up of 13 amino acids. Trimming stripped 5 bases from V and 6 bases from J, with 13 bases between. The germline gives CDR1 ENHRY, CDR2 SYGVKD.

V is TRBV4-1 and J is TRBJ1-1; no firm D call. V lost 4 bases and J 4 bases, leaving 16 bases between the germline ends. CDR3 length equals 15 residues. Per germline, CDR1 MGHRA and CDR2 YSYEKL. The CDR3 DNA follows: TGCGCCAGCAGCCCCGGGAATCGTGTAAGCACTGAAGCTTTCTTT. This sequence encodes CASSPGNRVSTEAFF.

The rearrangement joins TRBV7-2 to TRBJ2-5; D possibly corresponds to TRBD1 (6 bases). Per the germline V gene, CDR1 is SGHTA and CDR2 is FQGNSA. Trimming removed 3 bases at V and 5 bases at J, with 10 bases between. The CDR3 runs 13 residues. The CDR3 protein is CASSFNRAETQYF. CDR3 nucleotides: TGTGCCAGCAGCTTTAACAGGGCTGAGACCCAGTACTTC.